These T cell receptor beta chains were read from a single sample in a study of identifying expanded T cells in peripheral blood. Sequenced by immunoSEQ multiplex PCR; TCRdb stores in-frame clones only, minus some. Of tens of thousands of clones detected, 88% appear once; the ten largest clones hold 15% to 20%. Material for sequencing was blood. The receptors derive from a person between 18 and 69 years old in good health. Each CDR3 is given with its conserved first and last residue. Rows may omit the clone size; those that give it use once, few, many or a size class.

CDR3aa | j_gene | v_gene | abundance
CASSMGRYRETQYF | TRBJ2-5 | TRBV19 | NA
CASSLLAGGYYGYTF | TRBJ1-2 | TRBV28 | NA
CASSFPYNSNQPQHF | TRBJ1-5 | TRBV23-1 | NA
CASSSLLKHYEQYF | TRBJ2-7 | TRBV5-6 | NA
CASRRVRDNSPLHF | TRBJ1-6 | TRBV19 | NA
CASSLLRGNEQYF | TRBJ2-7 | TRBV19 | NA
CASRKGQVGPNTEAFF | TRBJ1-1 | TRBV25-1 | NA
CASSDSTSGGDTQYF | TRBJ2-3 | TRBV6-4 | NA
CASRRSGFLTDTQYF | TRBJ2-3 | TRBV6-5 | NA
CASSFSSGSGTTAFF | TRBJ1-1 | TRBV11-2 | NA
CASSPGVSNYGYTF | TRBJ1-2 | TRBV4-3 | once
CASSYSWMGTDTQYF | TRBJ2-3 | TRBV6-5 | NA
CASSYLRAGEQYF | TRBJ2-7 | TRBV6-5 | once
CASSPLRDYEQYF | TRBJ2-7 | TRBV4-1 | NA
CASSYYSTGGEAFF | TRBJ1-1 | TRBV6-5 | NA
CASSLRGGNSPLHF | TRBJ1-6 | TRBV7-2 | NA
CASSPGQDSSGNTIYF | TRBJ1-3 | TRBV21-1 | NA
CASRTSVETYGYTF | TRBJ1-2 | TRBV28 | NA
CASSGGGGSYNEQFF | TRBJ2-1 | TRBV6-5 | once
CASSPLKGGGTDTQYF | TRBJ2-3 | TRBV18 | NA
CASSQRGSTDTQYF | TRBJ2-3 | TRBV7-9 | NA
CATSTLRGNEQFF | TRBJ2-1 | TRBV15 | NA
CASSSIAGGYNEQFF | TRBJ2-1 | TRBV7-6 | once
CASSPPLILEAFF | TRBJ1-1 | TRBV9 | NA
CASSAGTNNRPEAFF | TRBJ1-1 | TRBV9 | NA
CASSTRQGADYGYTF | TRBJ1-2 | TRBV19 | NA
CASSSSGGLTDTQYF | TRBJ2-3 | TRBV7-6 | NA
CASRLDGGLSNQPQHF | TRBJ1-5 | TRBV7-8 | NA
CASSFLGGDAYEQYF | TRBJ2-7 | TRBV11-1 | NA
CASTRELGNQPQHF | TRBJ1-5 | TRBV7-2 | NA
CSADGGGTDTQYF | TRBJ2-3 | TRBV29-1 | NA
CASSSQVSTDTQYF | TRBJ2-3 | TRBV7-2 | NA
CASPHDNEQFF | TRBJ2-1 | TRBV23-1 | NA
CASSTYRGLSYGYTF | TRBJ1-2 | TRBV7-2 | NA
CASISGGLVYANTEAFF | TRBJ1-1 | TRBV7-8 | once
CAITGQGASGANVLTF | TRBJ2-6 | TRBV10-3 | once
CASSALTGFLGEQYF | TRBJ2-7 | TRBV7-8 | NA
CASSGTGGENYGYTF | TRBJ1-2 | TRBV18 | NA
CASTTGTVNSPLHF | TRBJ1-6 | TRBV6-6 | NA
CASSQGPSGGTGEQYF | TRBJ2-7 | TRBV4-1 | NA
CASRRGAFLSSYNSPLHF | TRBJ1-6 | TRBV7-2 | NA
CATSSRGYEQYF | TRBJ2-7 | TRBV6-6 | NA
CASSVAGTGIGGYTF | TRBJ1-2 | TRBV9 | few
CASTMDRWGYNEQFF | TRBJ2-1 | TRBV25-1 | NA
CASSYRGFSDTQYF | TRBJ2-3 | TRBV18 | NA
CATSRDRGAYEQYF | TRBJ2-7 | TRBV15 | once
CASSDAAGTSHNEQFF | TRBJ2-1 | TRBV7-2 | NA
CASSPLAESYNEQFF | TRBJ2-1 | TRBV5-4 | NA